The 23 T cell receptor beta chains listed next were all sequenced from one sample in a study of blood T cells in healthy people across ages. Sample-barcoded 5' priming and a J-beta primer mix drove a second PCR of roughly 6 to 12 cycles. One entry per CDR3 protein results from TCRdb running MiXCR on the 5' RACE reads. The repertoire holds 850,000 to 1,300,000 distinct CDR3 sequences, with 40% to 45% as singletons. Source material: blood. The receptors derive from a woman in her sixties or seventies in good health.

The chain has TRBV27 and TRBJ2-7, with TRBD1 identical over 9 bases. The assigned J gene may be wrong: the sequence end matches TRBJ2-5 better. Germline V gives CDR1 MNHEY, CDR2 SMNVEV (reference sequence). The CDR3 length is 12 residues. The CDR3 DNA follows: TGTGCCACCGAGACAGGGGGGGGGACCCAGTACTTC. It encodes CATETGGGTQYF.

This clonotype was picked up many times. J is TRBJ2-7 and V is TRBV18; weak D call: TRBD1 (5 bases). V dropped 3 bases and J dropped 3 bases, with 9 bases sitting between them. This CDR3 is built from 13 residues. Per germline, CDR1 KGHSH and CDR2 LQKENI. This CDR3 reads CASSPTGGYEQYF. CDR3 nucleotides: TGTGCCAGCTCACCCACAGGCGGCTACGAGCAGTACTTC. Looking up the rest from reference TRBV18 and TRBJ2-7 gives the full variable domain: NAGVMQNPRHLVRRRGQEARLRCSPMKGHSHVYWYRQLPEEGLKFMVYLQKENIIDESGMPKERFSAEFPKEGPSILRIQQVVRGDSAAYFCASSPTGGYEQYFGPGTRLTVT.

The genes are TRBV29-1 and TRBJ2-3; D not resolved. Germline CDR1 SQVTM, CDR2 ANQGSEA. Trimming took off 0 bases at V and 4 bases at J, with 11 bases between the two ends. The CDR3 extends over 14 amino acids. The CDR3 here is CSVEDPMEADTQYF. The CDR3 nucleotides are TGCAGCGTTGAAGATCCCATGGAAGCAGATACGCAGTATTTT.

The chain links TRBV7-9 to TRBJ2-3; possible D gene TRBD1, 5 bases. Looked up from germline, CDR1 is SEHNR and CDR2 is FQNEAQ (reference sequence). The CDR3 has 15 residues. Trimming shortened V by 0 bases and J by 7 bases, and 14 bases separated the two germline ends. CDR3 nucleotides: TGTGCCAGCAGCTTAGCCCTCTCCGGACACAATACGCAGTATTTT. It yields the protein CASSLALSGHNTQYF.

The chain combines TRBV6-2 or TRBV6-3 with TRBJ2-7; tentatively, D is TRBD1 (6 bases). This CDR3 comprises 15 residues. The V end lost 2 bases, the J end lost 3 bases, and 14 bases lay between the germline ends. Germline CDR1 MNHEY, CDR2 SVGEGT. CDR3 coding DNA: TGTGCCAGCAGTTACGAACAGGGAAAATACTACGAGCAGTACTTC. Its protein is CASSYEQGKYYEQYF.

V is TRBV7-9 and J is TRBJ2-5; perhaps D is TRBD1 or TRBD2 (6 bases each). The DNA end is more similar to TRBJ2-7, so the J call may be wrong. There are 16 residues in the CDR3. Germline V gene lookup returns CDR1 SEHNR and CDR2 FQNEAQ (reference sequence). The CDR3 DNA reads TGTGCCAGCAGCTTCGCCCAGGGGAGGTTAGCCTACGAGCAGTACTTC. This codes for CASSFAQGRLAYEQYF.

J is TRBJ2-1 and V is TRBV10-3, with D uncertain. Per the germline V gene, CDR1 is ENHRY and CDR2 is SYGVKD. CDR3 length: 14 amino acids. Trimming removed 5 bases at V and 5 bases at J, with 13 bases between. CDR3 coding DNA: TGTGCCATCAGTCTTGGGGTGCCCGACAATGAGCAGTTCTTC. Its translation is CAISLGVPDNEQFF.

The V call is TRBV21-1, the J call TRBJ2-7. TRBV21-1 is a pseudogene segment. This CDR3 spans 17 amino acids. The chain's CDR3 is CASSKGHGGLSSYEQYF. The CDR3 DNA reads TGTGCCAGCAGCAAAGGGCACGGCGGCCTAAGCTCCTACGAGCAGTACTTC.

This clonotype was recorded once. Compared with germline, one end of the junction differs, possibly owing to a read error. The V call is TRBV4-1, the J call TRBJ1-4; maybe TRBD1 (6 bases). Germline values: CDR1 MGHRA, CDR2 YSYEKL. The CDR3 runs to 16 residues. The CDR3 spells CVSSQRQGNSNEKLFF. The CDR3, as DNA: TGCGTCAGCAGCCAACGCCAGGGGAACTCTAATGAAAAACTGTTTTTT.

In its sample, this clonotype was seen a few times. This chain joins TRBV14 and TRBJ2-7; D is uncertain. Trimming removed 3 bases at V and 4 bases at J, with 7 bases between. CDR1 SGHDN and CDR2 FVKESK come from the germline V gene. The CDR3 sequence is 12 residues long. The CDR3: CASSQWGYEQYF. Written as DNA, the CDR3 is TGTGCCAGCAGCCAGTGGGGTTACGAGCAGTACTTC.

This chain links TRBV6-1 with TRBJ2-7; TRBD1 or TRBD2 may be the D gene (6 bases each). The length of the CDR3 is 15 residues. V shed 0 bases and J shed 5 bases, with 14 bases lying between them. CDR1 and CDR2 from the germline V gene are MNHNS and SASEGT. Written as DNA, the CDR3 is TGTGCCAGCAGTGAAGCTTCGGGGGCTTTCCACGAGCAGTACTTC. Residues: CASSEASGAFHEQYF.

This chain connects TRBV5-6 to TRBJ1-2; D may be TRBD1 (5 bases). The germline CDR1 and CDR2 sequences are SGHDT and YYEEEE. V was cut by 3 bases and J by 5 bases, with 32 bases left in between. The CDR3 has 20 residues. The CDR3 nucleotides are TGTGCCAGCAGCTACGGGACCTATCTCATCTCCGATGTCGTAGGTTATGGCTACACCTTC. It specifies CASSYGTYLISDVVGYGYTF.

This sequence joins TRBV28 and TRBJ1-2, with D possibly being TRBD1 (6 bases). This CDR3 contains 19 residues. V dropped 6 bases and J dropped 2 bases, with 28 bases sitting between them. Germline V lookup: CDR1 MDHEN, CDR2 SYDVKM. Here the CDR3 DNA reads TGTGCCAGCAGGCCCCTTGAAAGGGGACGTCGGGGGGCCAACTATGGCTACACCTTC. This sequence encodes CASRPLERGRRGANYGYTF.

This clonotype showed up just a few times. CDR3: CSAREWTGSYEQYF. The CDR3 nucleotides read TGCAGTGCTAGAGAGTGGACAGGGTCGTACGAGCAGTACTTC. J is TRBJ2-7 and V is TRBV20-1, with 8 bases identical to TRBD1. V gave up 0 bases and J gave up 4 bases; unmatched junction bases: 5. The CDR3 totals 14 residues. The germline V gene encodes CDR1 DFQATT and CDR2 SNEGSKA (reference sequence).

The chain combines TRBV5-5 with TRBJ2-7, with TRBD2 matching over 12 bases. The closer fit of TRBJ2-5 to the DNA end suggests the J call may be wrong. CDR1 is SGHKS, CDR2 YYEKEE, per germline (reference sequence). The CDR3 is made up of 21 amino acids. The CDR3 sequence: CASSFTNPPSGRAGWRETQYF. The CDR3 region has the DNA TGTGCCAGCAGCTTCACAAACCCACCTAGCGGGAGGGCCGGTTGGAGGGAGACCCAGTACTTC.

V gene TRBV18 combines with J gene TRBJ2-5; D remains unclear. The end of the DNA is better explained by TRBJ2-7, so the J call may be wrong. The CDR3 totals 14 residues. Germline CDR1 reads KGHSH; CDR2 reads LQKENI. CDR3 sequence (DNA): TGTGCCAGCTCCTACGACCTTGGTAGCCACGAGCAGTACTTC. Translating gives CASSYDLGSHEQYF.

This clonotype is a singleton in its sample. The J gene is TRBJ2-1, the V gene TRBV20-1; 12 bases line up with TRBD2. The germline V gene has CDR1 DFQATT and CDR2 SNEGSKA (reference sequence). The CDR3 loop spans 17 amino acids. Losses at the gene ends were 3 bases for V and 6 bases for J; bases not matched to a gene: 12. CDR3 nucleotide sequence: TGCAGTGCTAGTAAGCTAGCGGGAGGGTCCTACGGCAATGAGCAGTTCTTC. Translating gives CSASKLAGGSYGNEQFF.

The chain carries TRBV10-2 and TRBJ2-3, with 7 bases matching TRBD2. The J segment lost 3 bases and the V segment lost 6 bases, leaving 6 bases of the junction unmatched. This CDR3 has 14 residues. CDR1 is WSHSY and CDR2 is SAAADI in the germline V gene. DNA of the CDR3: TGCGCCAGCAGGGTACTAGCGTCGACAGATACGCAGTATTTT. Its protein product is CASRVLASTDTQYF.

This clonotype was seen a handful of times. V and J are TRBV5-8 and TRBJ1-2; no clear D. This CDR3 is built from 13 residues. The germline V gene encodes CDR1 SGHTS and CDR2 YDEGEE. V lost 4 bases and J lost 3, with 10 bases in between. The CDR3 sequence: CASSDRAHYGYTF. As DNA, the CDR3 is TGTGCCAGCAGCGACCGGGCCCACTATGGCTACACCTTC.

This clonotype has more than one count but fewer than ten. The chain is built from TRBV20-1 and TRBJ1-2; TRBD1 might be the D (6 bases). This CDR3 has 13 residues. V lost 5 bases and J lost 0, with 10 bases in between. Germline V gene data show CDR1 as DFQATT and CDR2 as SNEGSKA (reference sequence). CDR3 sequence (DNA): TGCAGTGCTCTGGACAGATCTAACTATGGCTACACCTTC. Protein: CSALDRSNYGYTF.

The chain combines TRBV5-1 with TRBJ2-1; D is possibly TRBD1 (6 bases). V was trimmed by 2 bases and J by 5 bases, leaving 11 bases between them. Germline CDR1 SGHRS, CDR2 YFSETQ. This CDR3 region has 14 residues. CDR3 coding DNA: TGCGCCAGCAGCTTCCGGGACACACACAATGAGCAGTTCTTC. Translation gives CASSFRDTHNEQFF.

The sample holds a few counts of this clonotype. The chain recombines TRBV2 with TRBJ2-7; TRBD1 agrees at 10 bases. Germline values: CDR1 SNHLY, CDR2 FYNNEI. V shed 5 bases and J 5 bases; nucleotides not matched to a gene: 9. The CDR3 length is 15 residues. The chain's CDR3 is CASSSSPGQGHEQYF. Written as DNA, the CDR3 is TGTGCCAGCAGTTCCTCCCCGGGACAGGGGCACGAGCAGTACTTC.

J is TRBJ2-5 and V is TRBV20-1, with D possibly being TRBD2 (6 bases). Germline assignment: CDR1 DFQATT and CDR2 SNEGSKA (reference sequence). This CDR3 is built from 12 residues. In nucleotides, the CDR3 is TGCAGCGCTCGATTGGAGGGGGAGACCCAGTACTTC. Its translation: CSARLEGETQYF.